The clone carrying this T cell receptor beta chain was found once. Its antigen is not known. CDR1 is MGHDK, CDR2 SYGVNS, per germline. The CDR3 sequence is 13 residues long. V was shortened by 3 bases and J by 5 bases, with 7 bases between the two germline ends. The record originates from a study of cytomegalovirus exposure and HLA in healthy donors. Points from the study as a whole: A few chains tied to CMV proved CMV antigen-specific in vitro.

The PCR contained 60 Vbeta and 13 Jbeta primers. Produced via immunoSEQ multiplex PCR; TCRdb's table is partial and in-frame only. Of over 90,000 clones listed, roughly three quarters are singletons. The receptor was derived from a woman aged 18-29 years in good health and CMV-seropositive. Material for sequencing was PBMCs. The chain employs TRBV25-1 and TRBJ1-4, with D unclear. The CDR3 here is CASSDVGNEKLFF. The DNA of the CDR3 is TGTGCCAGCAGTGATGTGGGCAATGAAAAACTGTTTTTT.